This T cell receptor beta chain was sequenced for a study of shared clonotypes between healthy human individuals. For the study at large: The plates for each donor numbered three CD4 naive, three CD4 memory, two CD8 naive and one CD8 memory.

This CDR3 is built from 14 residues. Deletions cut 3 bases from V and 1 base from J, with 11 bases between. Germline V gene lookup returns CDR1 SGHRS and CDR2 YFSETQ. TCRdb keeps only in-frame clones here, not all; method: immunoSEQ multiplex PCR. Here the sample spans around 2,000,000 clones, roughly 94% being singletons. The chain couples TRBV5-1 to TRBJ2-7, with D unclear. This sequence was found in a man in his late teens or twenties in good health. Material for sequencing was naive CD4+ T cells sorted from blood. Subset: CD45RA+ positively selected. The CDR3: CASSSIPGSYEQYF. The CDR3 coding sequence is TGCGCCAGCAGCTCTATCCCGGGTTCCTACGAGCAGTACTTC.